This entry lists 15 T cell receptor beta chains sequenced from one sample in a study of cytomegalovirus exposure and HLA in healthy donors. PCR employed 60 Vbeta and 13 Jbeta primers. The assay was immunoSEQ multiplex PCR, and TCRdb's table has in-frame clones only and misses some. This repertoire shows fewer than 150,000 clones, 15% found once; its top ten account for about 2%. Sequenced sample: PBMCs. The origin of the receptors is a woman under 30 in good health and CMV-seronegative.

This clone was counted a few times. The chain recombines TRBV28 with TRBJ2-1; possible D gene TRBD2, 7 bases. With 5 bases removed from V and 8 bases from J, the gap between germline ends came to 16 bases. The germline CDR1 and CDR2 sequences are MDHEN and SYDVKM. The CDR3 covers 14 residues. The CDR3 DNA reads as TGTGCCAGCAGTCTCGCGGGGGCAGGCCATGAGCAGTTCTTC. Its translation is CASSLAGAGHEQFF.

This clone has more than one count but fewer than ten. The rearrangement joins TRBV7-2 to TRBJ1-1; D call uncertain. Germline assignment: CDR1 SGHTA and CDR2 FQGNSA. The CDR3 has 16 amino acids. V was trimmed by 5 bases and J by 1 base, leaving 17 bases between them. CDR3 coding DNA: TGTGCCAGCAGCCCGCGGGAGGGTGGGCAGAACACTGAAGCTTTCTTT. Translated, it gives CASSPREGGQNTEAFF.

This chain uses TRBV5-1 with TRBJ1-2; D might be TRBD1 (6 bases). The CDR3 contains 14 residues. Trimming removed 0 bases from V and 2 bases from J, with 8 bases in between. The germline V gene has CDR1 SGHRS and CDR2 YFSETQ. CDR3 coding DNA: TGCGCCAGCAGCTTGGTTCAGGGGAACTATGGCTACACCTTC. Its protein is CASSLVQGNYGYTF.

This chain uses TRBV12-5 with TRBJ2-7; 8 nucleotides agree with TRBD2. V shed 5 bases, J shed 3 bases, and the junction held 6 bases outside the gene matches. There are 14 residues in the CDR3. The germline V gene encodes CDR1 LGHNT and CDR2 FRNRAP. The CDR3 DNA reads TGTGCTAGTGGTCGCGGGGGGACCGACTACGAGCAGTACTTC. Protein: CASGRGGTDYEQYF.

This chain links TRBV7-3 with TRBJ2-3, with D possibly TRBD1 on 7 matching bases. Germline assignment: CDR1 SGHTA and CDR2 FQGTGA. The CDR3 covers 13 residues. V gave up 3 bases and J gave up 5 bases, with 9 bases separating them. CDR3 coding DNA: TGTGCCAGCAGCTTCCAGGGGGGAGATACGCAGTATTTT. Its translation: CASSFQGGDTQYF.

The chain recombines TRBV7-9 with TRBJ1-6; maybe TRBD1 (5 bases). V was trimmed by 2 bases and J by 7 bases, leaving 12 bases between them. CDR1 and CDR2 (germline): SEHNR, FQNEAQ (reference sequence). This CDR3 has 15 residues. The chain's CDR3 is CASSLHGDSNSPLHF. The CDR3 DNA sequence: TGTGCCAGCAGCTTACACGGGGACTCCAATTCACCCCTCCACTTT.

The J gene is TRBJ1-1, the V gene TRBV19; the match to TRBD1 covers 8 bases. V lost 4 bases, J lost 5 bases, and 6 bases stayed unmatched. The CDR3 spans 14 residues. Germline V gene sequence: CDR1 LNHDA, CDR2 SQIVND (reference sequence). The CDR3 region is CASSTTYRGTEAFF. Written as DNA, the CDR3 is TGTGCCAGTAGTACAACCTACAGGGGGACTGAAGCTTTCTTT.

This clone was recorded at least ten times. The chain is built from TRBV4-3 and TRBJ2-2; possibly TRBD2 for D (5 bases). CDR1 is LGHNA and CDR2 is YSLEER in the germline V gene. The CDR3 sequence is 15 residues long. The V and J ends lost 4 bases and 6 bases respectively, with 15 bases between them. CDR3 protein: CASSLDSKVSGELFF. CDR3 nucleotide sequence: TGCGCCAGCAGCCTGGACTCAAAGGTTTCCGGGGAGCTGTTTTTT.

This clone was detected only a few times. J is TRBJ1-1 and V is TRBV19, with 8 bases aligning to TRBD1. CDR3 length: 15 amino acids. J lost 0 bases, V lost 6 bases, and 6 bases had no gene match. Looked up from germline, CDR1 is LNHDA and CDR2 is SQIVND (reference sequence). CDR3: CASRGQGAMNTEAFF. Written as DNA, the CDR3 is TGTGCCAGTAGGGGCCAGGGGGCCATGAACACTGAAGCTTTCTTT.

This clone was recorded a few times. The rearrangement joins TRBV4-3 to TRBJ2-7; 7 bases agree with TRBD2. CDR1 is LGHNA and CDR2 is YSLEER in the germline V gene. The J segment lost 3 bases and the V segment lost 2 bases, leaving 7 bases of the junction unmatched. The CDR3 is 15 residues long. The CDR3 spells CASSQTRAGRYEQYF. The CDR3 DNA reads TGCGCCAGCAGCCAAACCCGAGCGGGACGCTACGAGCAGTACTTC.

This clone was counted between two and nine times. The gene calls are TRBV10-1 and TRBJ2-1; 7 nucleotides agree with TRBD1. The ends lost 6 bases at V and 2 bases at J; junction bases unmatched: 4. There are 14 residues in the CDR3. The germline gives CDR1 WNHNN, CDR2 SYGVQD (reference sequence). CDR3: CASSEGQTYNEQFF. The CDR3, as DNA: TGCGCCAGCAGCGAGGGACAGACCTACAATGAGCAGTTCTTC.

This clone was observed a few times. The chain combines TRBV9 with TRBJ1-5; D is possibly TRBD1 (5 bases). The CDR3 is made up of 15 amino acids. Per germline, CDR1 SGDLS and CDR2 YYNGEE. V lost 0 bases, J lost 5 bases, and 12 bases lay in between. In DNA, the CDR3 is TGTGCCAGCAGCGTAGAGGGGAAGTCGGATCAGCCCCAGCATTTT. Amino acid sequence: CASSVEGKSDQPQHF.

This clone turned up a few times. The J gene is TRBJ2-1, the V gene TRBV30, with TRBD2 matching 10 bases. There are 20 residues in the CDR3. Germline V lookup: CDR1 GTSNPN, CDR2 SVGIG (reference sequence). V gave up 0 bases and J gave up 0 bases; unmatched junction bases: 14. CDR3 sequence (DNA): TGTGCCTGGAGTGTCATTTTGGGACTAGCGTTTACTAGCTCCTACAATGAGCAGTTCTTC. The encoded protein is CAWSVILGLAFTSSYNEQFF.

The genes are TRBV6-5 and TRBJ1-1, with a possible D match to TRBD1 (5 bases). This CDR3 is built from 14 residues. The germline gives CDR1 MNHEY, CDR2 SVGAGI. Deletions cut 4 bases from V and 7 bases from J, with 16 bases between. CDR3 DNA: TGTGCCAGCAGTTCCCACGGGGGTAGGGGTGAAGCTTTCTTT. Encoded protein: CASSSHGGRGEAFF.

V and J are TRBV19 and TRBJ1-1; no definite D call. The CDR3 extends over 13 amino acids. Germline loops: CDR1 LNHDA, CDR2 SQIVND (reference sequence). Trimming stripped 4 bases from V and 4 bases from J, with 10 bases between. Here the CDR3 DNA reads TGTGCCAGTAGTACCGGACTACTCACTGAAGCTTTCTTT. Its translation: CASSTGLLTEAFF.